The 15 T cell receptor beta chains below were found in one sample sequenced in a study of immune cell composition in non-small cell lung cancer. Normal lung sampling was at least 3 cm from the tumour, as distant as possible. The protocol was immunoSEQ multiplex PCR, while the TCRdb copy is restricted to in-frame clones and leaves out a portion. The sample has 4,700 or so clones, roughly 72% seen once. Sequenced sample: non-adjacent lung tissue. The receptors were sampled from a human donor with non-small cell lung cancer.

This chain uses TRBV7-2 with TRBJ2-1; TRBD1 is a possible D gene (6 bases). The CDR3 has 15 residues. The V end was cut by 4 bases, the J end by 4 bases, with 14 bases between. Germline V CDR1 and CDR2: SGHTA, FQGNSA. The CDR3 nucleotides read TGTGCCAGCAGCTCAACCGGGACAAATTACAATGAGCAGTTCTTC. As protein: CASSSTGTNYNEQFF. Looking up the rest from reference TRBV7-2 and TRBJ2-1 gives the full variable domain: GAGVSQSPSNKVTEKGKDVELRCDPISGHTALYWYRQSLGQGLEFLIYFQGNSAPDKSGLPSDRFSAERTGGSVSTLTIQRTQQEDSAVYLCASSSTGTNYNEQFFGPGTRLTVL.

The chain recombines TRBV28 with TRBJ2-3, with a weak D call TRBD2 (6 bases). The ends were cut back, 3 bases at V and 6 bases at J, with 25 bases in the middle. The CDR3 spans 18 residues. Germline loops: CDR1 MDHEN, CDR2 SYDVKM. The CDR3 region has the DNA TGTGCCAGCAGTTTTAGCCCCCGGCGGGACGATCCTCACGATACGCAGTATTTT. Its protein is CASSFSPRRDDPHDTQYF.

The CDR3: CASSRRPRVDGEAFF. The CDR3 DNA is TGTGCCAGCAGTCGAAGACCCAGGGTGGATGGGGAAGCTTTCTTT. J is TRBJ1-1 and V is TRBV6-6; possible D gene TRBD1, 5 bases. From germline, CDR1 is MNHNY and CDR2 SVGAGI (reference sequence). Trimming left V 5 bases short and J 8 bases short, with 21 bases between. This CDR3 contains 15 residues.

The rearrangement uses TRBV29-1 and TRBJ2-7; D possibly corresponds to TRBD1 (6 bases). V was trimmed by 4 bases and J by 2 bases, leaving 9 bases between them. Per germline, CDR1 SQVTM and CDR2 ANQGSEA. The CDR3 runs 12 residues. The CDR3: CSVVTGAYEQYF. The CDR3 DNA is TGCAGCGTTGTGACAGGAGCCTACGAGCAGTACTTC.

This clone was found once. The chain uses TRBV6-1 and TRBJ2-7, with D possibly matching TRBD2 (6 bases). This CDR3 is built from 17 residues. Trimming stripped 4 bases from V and 1 base from J, with 20 bases between. Germline CDR1 reads MNHNS; CDR2 reads SASEGT. This CDR3 is CASSADLRAEGSYEQYF. CDR3 nucleotide sequence: TGTGCCAGCAGTGCAGACTTAAGGGCGGAGGGTTCCTACGAGCAGTACTTC.

By frequency in the sample, this clone is medium-sized. V gene TRBV7-2 combines with J gene TRBJ1-2; 8 bases line up with TRBD1. Germline V gene lookup returns CDR1 SGHTA and CDR2 FQGNSA. V lost 5 bases, J lost 7 bases, and 9 bases stayed unmatched. This CDR3 is 14 amino acids long. The CDR3 region has the DNA TGTGCCAGCAGCCGTGAGACAGGGGCAGGTGGCTACACCTTC. As protein: CASSRETGAGGYTF.

The chain links TRBV6-5 to TRBJ2-7; D may be TRBD2 (6 bases). Per the germline V gene, CDR1 is MNHEY and CDR2 is SVGAGI. V was shortened by 2 bases and J by 5 bases, with 7 bases between the two germline ends. This CDR3 is built from 12 residues. CDR3 coding DNA: TGTGCCAGCAGTTACGCGGGGAACGAGCAGTACTTC. Its translation: CASSYAGNEQYF.

This rearrangement joins TRBV27 to TRBJ2-1, with 11 bases lining up with TRBD2. The CDR3 spans 17 residues. The germline V gene encodes CDR1 MNHEY and CDR2 SMNVEV (reference sequence). Trimming removed 2 bases from V and 6 bases from J; junction bases left unmatched: 9. The CDR3 here is CASSLTRTSGFRNEQFF. For the CDR3, the DNA is TGTGCCAGCAGTTTAACCCGGACTAGCGGGTTCCGCAATGAGCAGTTCTTC.

V gene TRBV27 combines with J gene TRBJ2-3; the D gene is possibly TRBD2 (6 bases). Germline V gene sequence: CDR1 MNHEY, CDR2 SMNVEV (reference sequence). CDR3 size: 16 residues. V was trimmed by 0 bases and J by 4 bases, leaving 14 bases between them. CDR3 DNA: TGTGCCAGCAGTTTATCCTTTGACGGGAGCGCAGATACGCAGTATTTT. The encoded protein is CASSLSFDGSADTQYF.

This clone was observed a handful of times. The chain joins TRBV29-1 to TRBJ2-5, with TRBD1 identical over 7 bases. CDR3 length: 14 residues. CDR1 and CDR2 (germline): SQVTM, ANQGSEA. Trimming removed 1 base from V and 5 bases from J; junction bases left unmatched: 7. DNA of the CDR3: TGCAGCGTTGAAGGACAGGGTATCGCGGAGACCCAGTACTTC. It encodes CSVEGQGIAETQYF. Looking up the rest from reference TRBV29-1 and TRBJ2-5 gives the full variable domain: SAVISQKPSRDICQRGTSLTIQCQVDSQVTMMFWYRQQPGQSLTLIATANQGSEATYESGFVIDKFPISRPNLTFSTLTVSNMSPEDSSIYLCSVEGQGIAETQYFGPGTRLLVL.

V and J are TRBV7-8 and TRBJ2-3, with a tentative D call TRBD2 (6 bases). Trimming took 8 bases from V and 2 from J, leaving 20 bases between them. CDR3 length: 16 residues. Germline-derived CDR1 and CDR2 are SGHVS and FQNEAQ. Here the CDR3 reads CASWMEGGGSTDTQYF. CDR3 bases: TGTGCCAGCTGGATGGAGGGTGGGGGGTCCACAGATACGCAGTATTTT. Looking up the rest from reference TRBV7-8 and TRBJ2-3 gives the full variable domain: GAGVSQSPRYKVAKRGQDVALRCDPISGHVSLFWYQQALGQGPEFLTYFQNEAQLDKSGLPSDRFFAERPEGSVSTLKIQRTQQEDSAVYLCASWMEGGGSTDTQYFGPGTRLTVL.

This clone occurred a few times. V and J are TRBV19 and TRBJ2-3; tentative D call: TRBD2 (5 bases). V was shortened by 11 bases and J by 0 bases, with 15 bases between the two germline ends. CDR1 and CDR2 (germline): LNHDA, SQIVND (reference sequence). This CDR3 is built from 14 residues. CDR3 sequence (DNA): TGTGCCGCCGGGGTTACCGGAAGCACAGATACGCAGTATTTT. It encodes CAAGVTGSTDTQYF.

The sample holds one count of this clone. This sample includes further DNA sequences coding for the same CDR3. V and J are TRBV5-1 and TRBJ2-5, with TRBD1 matching 10 bases. There are 15 residues in the CDR3. The germline CDR1 and CDR2 sequences are SGHRS and YFSETQ. The V gene end was trimmed by 0 bases and the J gene end by 3 bases; junction bases not matched to a gene: 2. CDR3 in DNA: TGCGCCAGCAGCTTGGGACAGGGGGCGAAAGAGACCCAGTACTTC. Translating it yields CASSLGQGAKETQYF.

The genes are TRBV4-2 and TRBJ2-1, with D uncertain. This CDR3 is built from 12 residues. V was clipped by 0 bases and J by 8 bases, with 5 bases between them. The germline gives CDR1 LGHNA, CDR2 YNFKEQ. CDR3 DNA sequence: TGTGCCAGCAGCCAAGATCTCGATGAGCAGTTCTTC. Amino acids: CASSQDLDEQFF.

The V call is TRBV9, the J call TRBJ2-1, with 11 positions matching TRBD2. Germline CDR1 reads SGDLS; CDR2 reads YYNGEE. V dropped 3 bases and J dropped 5; count of bases not matched to a gene: 7. The CDR3 spans 16 residues. The CDR3 protein is CASSAGTGLADNEQFF. CDR3 coding DNA: TGTGCCAGCAGCGCAGGGACGGGACTAGCGGACAATGAGCAGTTCTTC. Supplemented by reference TRBV9 and TRBJ2-1, the full variable domain reads DSGVTQTPKHLITATGQRVTLRCSPRSGDLSVYWYQQSLDQGLQFLIQYYNGEERAKGNILERFSAQQFPDLHSELNLSSLELGDSALYFCASSAGTGLADNEQFFGPGTRLTVL.